This T cell receptor beta chain appears in the sequencing data of a study of blood T cell repertoires in COVID-19. The repertoire was sequenced with immunoSEQ multiplex PCR; TCRdb's copy has only in-frame clones and lacks some. The repertoire holds 200,000 to 250,000 clones, with around 86% as singletons. Individuals aged roughly 18 to 100 years were recruited from 20 to 25 US areas. Either two negative PCRs, clearance, or symptom resolution qualified Cohort 3 donors as recovered. V lost 4 bases, J lost 7 bases, and 10 bases stayed unmatched. CDR1 GTSNPN and CDR2 SVGIG come from the germline V gene (reference sequence). The CDR3 spans 14 residues.

Sequencing used PBMCs or T cells enriched from blood (not recorded which). The receptor comes from a woman between 45 and 60 years old who had recovered from COVID-19. The rearrangement uses TRBV30 and TRBJ1-2; TRBD1 matches 9 bases. The CDR3 DNA reads TGTGCCTGGATCGTCTGGGAGGGACAGGGTGGCTACACCTTC. It encodes CAWIVWEGQGGYTF.